These 3 T cell receptor beta chains share one sample of origin, sequenced in a study of T cell repertoires in cytomegalovirus infection. TCRdb reprocessed the reads with MiXCR, giving one entry per CDR3 protein. The sample consists of about 440,000 distinct CDR3 sequences, 25% to 40% of them appearing once. Sequenced sample: PBMCs. The receptors were gathered from a human donor in good health (CMV status not recorded). Some clones in this sample may be carry-over from other donors' samples.

The V and J genes are TRBV2 and TRBJ2-5; 8 bases are a match to TRBD1. The CDR3 covers 15 residues. Trimming took 0 bases from V and 0 from J; bases not matched to a gene: 0. The germline CDR1 and CDR2 sequences are SNHLY and FYNNEI. The CDR3 sequence is CASSEARGHQETQYF. CDR3 sequence (DNA): TGTGCCAGCAGTGAAGCCAGGGGGCACCAAGAGACCCAGTACTTC.

This clonotype was seen more than once but under ten times. The chain employs TRBV7-9 and TRBJ1-2; no definite D call. Per the germline V gene, CDR1 is SEHNR and CDR2 is FQNEAQ (reference sequence). This CDR3 is 15 amino acids long. Trimming took off 2 bases at V and 2 bases at J, with 12 bases between the two ends. The CDR3 DNA reads as TGTGCCAGCAGCTTAATTGCCAGACACAACTATGGCTACACCTTC. Its protein is CASSLIARHNYGYTF.

The sample holds many counts of this clonotype. The chain uses TRBV7-8 and TRBJ2-7, with 9 nucleotides matching TRBD1. Germline CDR1 and CDR2: SGHVS and FQNEAQ. The ends lost 0 bases at V and 5 bases at J; junction bases unmatched: 5. This CDR3 comprises 15 residues. The CDR3: CASSLAGTGSHEQYF. The CDR3 nucleotides are TGTGCCAGCAGCTTAGCCGGGACAGGGTCCCACGAGCAGTACTTC.